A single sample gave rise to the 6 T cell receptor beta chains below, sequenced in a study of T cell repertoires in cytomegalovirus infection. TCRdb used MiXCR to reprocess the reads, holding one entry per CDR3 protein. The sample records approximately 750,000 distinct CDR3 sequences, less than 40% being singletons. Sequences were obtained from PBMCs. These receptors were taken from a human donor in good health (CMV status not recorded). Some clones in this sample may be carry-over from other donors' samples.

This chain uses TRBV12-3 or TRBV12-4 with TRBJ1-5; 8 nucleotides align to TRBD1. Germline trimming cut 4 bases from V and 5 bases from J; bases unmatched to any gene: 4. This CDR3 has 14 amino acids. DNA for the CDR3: TGTGCCAGCAGTTGGGACAGGCCGGATCAGCCCCAGCATTTT. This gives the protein CASSWDRPDQPQHF.

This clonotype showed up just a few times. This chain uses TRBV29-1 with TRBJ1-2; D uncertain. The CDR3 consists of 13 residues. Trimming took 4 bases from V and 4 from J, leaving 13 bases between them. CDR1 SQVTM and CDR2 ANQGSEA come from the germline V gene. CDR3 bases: TGCAGCGTTGTTTTTGCGGGAGGCTATGGCTACACCTTC. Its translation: CSVVFAGGYGYTF.

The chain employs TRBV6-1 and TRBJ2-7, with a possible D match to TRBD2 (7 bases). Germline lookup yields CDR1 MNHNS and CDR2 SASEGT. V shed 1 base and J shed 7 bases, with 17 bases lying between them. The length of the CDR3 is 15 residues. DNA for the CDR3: TGTGCCAGCAGTGAAGATTGGGGGGGCCTAAGGGAGCAGTACTTC. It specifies CASSEDWGGLREQYF.

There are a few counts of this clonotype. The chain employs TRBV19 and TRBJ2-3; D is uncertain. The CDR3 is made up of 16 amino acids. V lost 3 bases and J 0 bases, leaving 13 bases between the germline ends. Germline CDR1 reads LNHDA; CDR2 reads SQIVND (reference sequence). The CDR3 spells CASSIRAGASTDTQYF. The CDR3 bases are TGTGCCAGTAGTATTCGGGCAGGAGCTAGCACAGATACGCAGTATTTT.

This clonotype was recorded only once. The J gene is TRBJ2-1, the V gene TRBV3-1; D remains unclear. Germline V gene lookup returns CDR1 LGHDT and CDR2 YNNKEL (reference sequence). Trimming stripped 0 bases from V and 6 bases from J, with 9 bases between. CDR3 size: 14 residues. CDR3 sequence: CASSQDYLPNEQFF. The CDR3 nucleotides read TGTGCCAGCAGCCAAGACTATCTACCCAATGAGCAGTTCTTC.

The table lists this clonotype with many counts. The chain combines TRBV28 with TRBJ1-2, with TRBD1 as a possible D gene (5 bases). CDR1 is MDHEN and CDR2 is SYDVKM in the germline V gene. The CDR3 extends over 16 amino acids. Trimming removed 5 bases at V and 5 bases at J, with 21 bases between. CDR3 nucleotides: TGTGCCAGCAGTCCCCCTCAGGGAGTAGTTGGATATGGCTACACCTTC. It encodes CASSPPQGVVGYGYTF.